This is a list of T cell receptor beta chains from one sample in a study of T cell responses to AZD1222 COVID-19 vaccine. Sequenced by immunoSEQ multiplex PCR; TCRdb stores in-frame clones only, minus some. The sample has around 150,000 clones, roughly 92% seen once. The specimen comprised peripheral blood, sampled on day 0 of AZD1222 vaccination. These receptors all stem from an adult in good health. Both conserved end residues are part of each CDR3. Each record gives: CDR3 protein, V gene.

CASSYTGGWDSTGELFF TRBV3-1/TRBV3-2
CAISGLQGPSPLHF TRBV10-3
CASSQTNNRGDEQFF TRBV3-1/TRBV3-2
CASSGGTGLDQETQYF TRBV2
CASSDNSGGAQTQYF TRBV2
CASSWRGRTTDTQYF TRBV5-1
CASSQKGSGQGAFYGYTF TRBV4-3
CAISESEETQYF TRBV10-3
CASTMGGGGKETQYF TRBV5-1
CASSYNQPQHF TRBV5-8
CASSPDSWNTEAFF TRBV2
CASSPSGGYTF TRBV7-9
CASSQAGTSGRRSTDTQYF TRBV4-1
CASSQDMGTGGNTEAFF TRBV4-1
CASSPVGTGEGEAFF TRBV18
CASSLSHGELFF TRBV5-1
CASSFDTAQPQHF TRBV5-6
CASSPRGTNQPQHF TRBV6-5
CASRLQRGGSPLHF TRBV6-5
CASLGGRVQPQHF TRBV28
CASIQNRGEAFF TRBV2
CATSRDLPPLRYHF TRBV15
CASSHLGEQYF TRBV3-1/TRBV3-2
CASSDSDSSGDGYTF TRBV6-4
CAISETTGGPYGYTF TRBV10-3
CASSVDSQVTEAFF TRBV2
CASLTSLTDNYGYTF TRBV28
CASSPRGNPTDTQYF TRBV3-1/TRBV3-2
CAWSRGQAEAFF TRBV30
CASSTGTGYEKLFF TRBV5-1
CATSDFFGYTF TRBV24-1
CASSPSLSGTGLYGYTF TRBV18
CASSQDGGEGDGYTF TRBV4-1